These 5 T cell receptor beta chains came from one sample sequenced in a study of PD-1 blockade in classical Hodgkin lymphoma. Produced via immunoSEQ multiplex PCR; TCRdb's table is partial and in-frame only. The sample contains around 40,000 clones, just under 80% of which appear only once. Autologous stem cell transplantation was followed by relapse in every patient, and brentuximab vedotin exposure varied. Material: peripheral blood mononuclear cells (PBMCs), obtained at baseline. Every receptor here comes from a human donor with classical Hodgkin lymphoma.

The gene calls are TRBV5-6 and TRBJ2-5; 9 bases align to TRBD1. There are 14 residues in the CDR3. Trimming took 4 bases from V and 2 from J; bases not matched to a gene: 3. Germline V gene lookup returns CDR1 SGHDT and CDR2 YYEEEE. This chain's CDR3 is CASSAGQGQETQYF. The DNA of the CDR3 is TGTGCCAGCAGCGCTGGACAGGGGCAAGAGACCCAGTACTTC.

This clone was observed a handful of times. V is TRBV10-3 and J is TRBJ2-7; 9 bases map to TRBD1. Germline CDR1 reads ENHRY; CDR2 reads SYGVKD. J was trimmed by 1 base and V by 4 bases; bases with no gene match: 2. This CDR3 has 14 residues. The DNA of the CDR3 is TGTGCCATCAGTGTTGGGACAGGGTCCTACGAGCAGTACTTC. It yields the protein CAISVGTGSYEQYF.

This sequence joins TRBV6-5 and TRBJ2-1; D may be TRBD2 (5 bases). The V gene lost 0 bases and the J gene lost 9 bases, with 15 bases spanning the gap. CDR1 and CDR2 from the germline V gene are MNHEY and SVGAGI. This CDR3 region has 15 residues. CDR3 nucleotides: TGTGCCAGCAGTTACTCGACCGAGGAGGTGGGTGAGCAGTTCTTC. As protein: CASSYSTEEVGEQFF.

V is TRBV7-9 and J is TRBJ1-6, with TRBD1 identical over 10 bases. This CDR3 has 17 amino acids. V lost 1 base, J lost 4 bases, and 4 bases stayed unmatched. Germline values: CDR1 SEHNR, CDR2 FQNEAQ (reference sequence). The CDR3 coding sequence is TGTGCCAGCAGCTTAGTCCGACAGGGGGCATATAATTCACCCCTCCACTTT. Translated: CASSLVRQGAYNSPLHF. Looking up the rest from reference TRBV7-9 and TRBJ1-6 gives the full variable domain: DTGVSQNPRHKITKRGQNVTFRCDPISEHNRLYWYRQTLGQGPEFLTYFQNEAQLEKSRLLSDRFSAERPKGSFSTLEIQRTEQGDSAMYLCASSLVRQGAYNSPLHFGNGTRLTVT.

The DNA of the CDR3 is TGTGCCAGCAGTTACTCCCAGGGACAGGGTGCCTATGGCTACACCTTC. This codes for CASSYSQGQGAYGYTF. The J gene is TRBJ1-2, the V gene TRBV6-6, with TRBD1 matching 9 bases. This CDR3 is built from 16 residues. CDR1 is MNHNY, CDR2 SVGAGI, per germline (reference sequence). Losses at the gene ends were 0 bases for V and 4 bases for J; bases not matched to a gene: 6.